These 20 T cell receptor beta chains came from one sample sequenced in a study of monozygotic twins with inflammatory bowel disease. TCRdb derives one entry per CDR3 protein from the 5' RACE reads, leaving out DNA. This sample contains 440,000 or so distinct CDR3 sequences. Sequencing was carried out using blood. The source is a human donor with ulcerative colitis or Crohn's disease, or a healthy co-twin of an affected twin (not recorded which).

The genes are TRBV6-6 and TRBJ2-1. This CDR3 region has 13 residues. Germline CDR1 is MNHNY and CDR2 is SVGAGI (reference sequence). Here the CDR3 reads CASSPRKENEQFF.

V is TRBV2 and J is TRBJ2-7. The germline CDR1 and CDR2 sequences are SNHLY and FYNNEI. CDR3 length: 12 residues. The CDR3 is CASGLGFDEQYF.

V and J are TRBV12-3 or TRBV12-4 and TRBJ2-2; TCRdb indicates TRBD2, and absent DNA this call remains unverified. The CDR3 covers 16 residues. The CDR3 sequence: CASSWHSGGETGELFF.

The chain recombines TRBV15 with TRBJ2-4. Germline V gene lookup returns CDR1 LNHNV and CDR2 YYDKDF (reference sequence). This CDR3 comprises 13 residues. CDR3 loop: CATRGLAKNIQYF.

The chain couples TRBV5-1 to TRBJ1-3; TCRdb designates TRBD1, a call that cannot be tested without DNA. Germline V gene lookup returns CDR1 SGHRS and CDR2 YFSETQ. The CDR3 covers 17 residues. The CDR3 loop is CASSPPGGERPGNTIYF.

The CDR3 protein is CAWSAGEAPRGYTF. This sequence joins TRBV30 and TRBJ1-2; TCRdb reports TRBD1, a call that lacks DNA to check it against. This CDR3 is built from 14 residues. Germline assignment: CDR1 GTSNPN and CDR2 SVGIG (reference sequence).

The rearrangement joins TRBV18 to TRBJ2-7; absent DNA, TCRdb's TRBD1 call cannot be checked. This CDR3 contains 17 residues. Germline V gene sequence: CDR1 KGHSH, CDR2 LQKENI. Here the CDR3 reads CASSPALTGTDPYEQYF.

The gene calls are TRBV20-1 and TRBJ2-2; without DNA, the TCRdb call of TRBD2 cannot be checked. The germline gives CDR1 DFQATT, CDR2 SNEGSKA (reference sequence). The CDR3 loop spans 13 amino acids. CDR3 region: CRGLAANTGELFF.

The chain is built from TRBV7-9 and TRBJ1-2; absent DNA, TCRdb's TRBD1 call cannot be checked. The CDR3 sequence is 14 residues long. Germline lookup yields CDR1 SEHNR and CDR2 FQNEAQ (reference sequence). The CDR3: CASSSGQGLYGYTF.

The chain uses TRBV6-2 or TRBV6-3 and TRBJ2-7; TCRdb returns TRBD2, unconfirmable since there is no DNA. The CDR3 is 13 amino acids. Germline V gene sequence: CDR1 MNHEY, CDR2 SVGEGT. The CDR3 region is CASSYPARYEQYF.

V gene TRBV5-1 combines with J gene TRBJ2-3; TCRdb gives TRBD2 as the D gene, but with no DNA this cannot be confirmed. The length of the CDR3 is 16 residues. Germline CDR1 SGHRS, CDR2 YFSETQ. The CDR3 protein is CASRPEGWVGTDTQYF.

The gene calls are TRBV12-5 and TRBJ1-1; lacking DNA, the TRBD1 call made by TCRdb goes unchecked. The CDR3 sequence is 13 residues long. From germline, CDR1 is LGHNT and CDR2 FRNRAP. The CDR3 sequence is CASGIQGYTEAFF.

The V call is TRBV7-2, the J call TRBJ2-1; as DNA is missing, the TRBD2 call by TCRdb cannot be tested. In germline, CDR1 is SGHTA, CDR2 FQGNSA. This CDR3 has 15 residues. CDR3 sequence reads: CASCSLAGASNEQFF. The whole variable domain, remainder taken from reference TRBV7-2 and TRBJ2-1, is GAGVSQSPSNKVTEKGKDVELRCDPISGHTALYWYRQSLGQGLEFLIYFQGNSAPDKSGLPSDRFSAERTGGSVSTLTIQRTQQEDSAVYLCASCSLAGASNEQFFGPGTRLTVL.

This rearrangement joins TRBV27 to TRBJ2-2; without DNA, the TCRdb call of TRBD1 cannot be checked. From germline, CDR1 is MNHEY and CDR2 SMNVEV (reference sequence). This CDR3 is 16 amino acids long. The CDR3 loop reads CASSPLVGVTTGELFF.

The chain links TRBV29-1 to TRBJ1-5; TCRdb returns TRBD1, unconfirmable since there is no DNA. The germline V gene has CDR1 SQVTM and CDR2 ANQGSEA. The CDR3 loop spans 14 amino acids. The CDR3 here is CSVLTGNSNQPQHF. Full variable domain (outside the CDR3, taken from reference TRBV29-1 and TRBJ1-5): SAVISQKPSRDICQRGTSLTIQCQVDSQVTMMFWYRQQPGQSLTLIATANQGSEATYESGFVIDKFPISRPNLTFSTLTVSNMSPEDSSIYLCSVLTGNSNQPQHFGDGTRLSIL.

The rearrangement links TRBV25-1 to TRBJ2-1; TCRdb returns TRBD1, unconfirmable since there is no DNA. CDR1 is MGHDK, CDR2 SYGVNS, per germline. The CDR3 sequence is 13 residues long. The CDR3 sequence: CASSGGQGDEQFF.

The rearrangement links TRBV4-3 to TRBJ2-2; TCRdb returns TRBD1, unconfirmable since there is no DNA. The CDR3 covers 14 residues. CDR1 LGHNA and CDR2 YSLEER come from the germline V gene. The CDR3 sequence: CASSQAWGAGELFF.

The rearrangement joins TRBV15 to TRBJ2-7. Germline V gives CDR1 LNHNV, CDR2 YYDKDF (reference sequence). CDR3 length: 16 residues. CDR3 residues: CATSRDRPGRPYEQYF.

The rearrangement joins TRBV7-9 to TRBJ1-1; there is no DNA to check the TCRdb D call of TRBD1. There are 13 residues in the CDR3. CDR1 and CDR2 from the germline V gene are SEHNR and FQNEAQ (reference sequence). This CDR3 is CASSSTRGTEAFF.

The V and J genes are TRBV5-1 and TRBJ2-1; TCRdb reports TRBD1, a call that lacks DNA to check it against. CDR1 is SGHRS and CDR2 is YFSETQ in the germline V gene. The CDR3 totals 15 residues. The CDR3 region is CASSLVGGAFDEQFF.